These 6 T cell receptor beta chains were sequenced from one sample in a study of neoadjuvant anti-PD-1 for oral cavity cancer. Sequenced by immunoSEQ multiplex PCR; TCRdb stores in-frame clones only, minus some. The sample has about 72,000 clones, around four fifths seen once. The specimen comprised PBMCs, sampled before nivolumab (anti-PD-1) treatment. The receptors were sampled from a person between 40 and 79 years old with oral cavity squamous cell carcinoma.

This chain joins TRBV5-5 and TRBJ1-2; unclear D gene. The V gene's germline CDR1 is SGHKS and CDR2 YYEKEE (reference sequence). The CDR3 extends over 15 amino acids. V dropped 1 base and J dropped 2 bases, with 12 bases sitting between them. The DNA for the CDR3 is TGTGCCAGCAGCTTGACCTACGACATAAACTATGGCTACACCTTC. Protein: CASSLTYDINYGYTF.

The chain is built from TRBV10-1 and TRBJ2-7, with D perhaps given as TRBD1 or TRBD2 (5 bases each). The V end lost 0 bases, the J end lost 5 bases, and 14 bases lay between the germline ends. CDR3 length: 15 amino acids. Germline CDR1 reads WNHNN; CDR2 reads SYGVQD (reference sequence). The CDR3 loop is CASSESGRSGNEQYF. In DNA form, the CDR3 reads TGCGCCAGCAGTGAGTCGGGACGGTCCGGGAACGAGCAGTACTTC.

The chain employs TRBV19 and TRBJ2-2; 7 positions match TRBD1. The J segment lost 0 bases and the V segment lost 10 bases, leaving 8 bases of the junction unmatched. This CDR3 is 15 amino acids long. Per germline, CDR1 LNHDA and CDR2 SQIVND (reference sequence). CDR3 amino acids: CATADRVANTGELFF. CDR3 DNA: TGTGCCACCGCCGACAGGGTCGCGAACACCGGGGAGCTGTTTTTT.

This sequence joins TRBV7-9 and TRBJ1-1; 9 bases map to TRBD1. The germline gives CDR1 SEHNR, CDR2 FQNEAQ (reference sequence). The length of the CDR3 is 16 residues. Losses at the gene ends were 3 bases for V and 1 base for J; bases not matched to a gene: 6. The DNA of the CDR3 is TGTGCCAGCAGCTTGGGACAGGGCTCCGCGAACACTGAAGCTTTCTTT. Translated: CASSLGQGSANTEAFF.

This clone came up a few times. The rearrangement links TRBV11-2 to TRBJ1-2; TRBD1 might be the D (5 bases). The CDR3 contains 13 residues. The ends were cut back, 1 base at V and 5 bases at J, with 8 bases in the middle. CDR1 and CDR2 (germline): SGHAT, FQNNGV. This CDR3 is CASSLGQSYGYTF. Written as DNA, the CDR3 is TGTGCCAGCAGCTTAGGACAGAGTTATGGCTACACCTTC.

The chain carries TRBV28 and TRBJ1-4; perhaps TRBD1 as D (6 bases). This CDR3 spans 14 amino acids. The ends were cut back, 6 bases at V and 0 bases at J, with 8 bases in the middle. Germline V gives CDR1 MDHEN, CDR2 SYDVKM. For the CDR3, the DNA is TGTGCCAGCAGATGGACAGCAACTAATGAAAAACTGTTTTTT. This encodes CASRWTATNEKLFF.